The present entry profiles one TCR beta chain with its context. This entry belongs to a study of blood T cell repertoires in COVID-19. The overall study: The samples span acute and convalescent COVID-19 from the United States, Italy and Spain. T cells, B-cell-depleted T cells, or PBMCs provided the cDNA or gDNA that served as material.

The authors' processing: Nucleated cell number was recorded as an estimate derived from reference gene primer amplification. Sequencing was performed with immunoSEQ multiplex PCR; in TCRdb, only in-frame clones are kept and a portion is missing. That table gives V, J and clone size, and the DNA gave D and trimming. Here the sample spans roughly 220,000 clones, 84% being singletons. Germline-derived CDR1 and CDR2 are LNHDA and SQIVND (reference sequence). This CDR3 is built from 15 residues. J gave up 9 bases and V 4 bases, and 12 bases lay outside the gene matches. V and J are TRBV19 and TRBJ2-1; TRBD2 matches 7 bases. Sequenced: peripheral blood. The clonotype was recovered from a woman in her thirties or forties who had recovered from COVID-19. This chain's CDR3 is CASSTQRGMGSEQFF. The CDR3, as DNA: TGTGCCAGTAGTACACAGCGGGGAATGGGGAGTGAGCAGTTCTTC.